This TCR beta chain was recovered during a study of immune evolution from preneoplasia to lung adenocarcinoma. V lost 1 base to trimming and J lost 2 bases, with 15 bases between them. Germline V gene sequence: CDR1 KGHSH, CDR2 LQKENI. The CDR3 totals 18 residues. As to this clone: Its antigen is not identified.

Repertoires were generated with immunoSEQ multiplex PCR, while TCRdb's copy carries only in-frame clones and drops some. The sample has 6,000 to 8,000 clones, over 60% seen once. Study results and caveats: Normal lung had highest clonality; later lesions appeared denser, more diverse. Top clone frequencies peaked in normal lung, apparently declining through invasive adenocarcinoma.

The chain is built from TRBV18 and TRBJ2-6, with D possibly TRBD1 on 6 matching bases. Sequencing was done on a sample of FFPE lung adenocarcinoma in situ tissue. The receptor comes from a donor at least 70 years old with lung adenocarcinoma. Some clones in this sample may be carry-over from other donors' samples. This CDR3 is CASSPRVQGIAGANVLTF. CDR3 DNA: TGTGCCAGCTCACCACGGGTACAGGGTATCGCTGGGGCCAACGTCCTGACTTTC.